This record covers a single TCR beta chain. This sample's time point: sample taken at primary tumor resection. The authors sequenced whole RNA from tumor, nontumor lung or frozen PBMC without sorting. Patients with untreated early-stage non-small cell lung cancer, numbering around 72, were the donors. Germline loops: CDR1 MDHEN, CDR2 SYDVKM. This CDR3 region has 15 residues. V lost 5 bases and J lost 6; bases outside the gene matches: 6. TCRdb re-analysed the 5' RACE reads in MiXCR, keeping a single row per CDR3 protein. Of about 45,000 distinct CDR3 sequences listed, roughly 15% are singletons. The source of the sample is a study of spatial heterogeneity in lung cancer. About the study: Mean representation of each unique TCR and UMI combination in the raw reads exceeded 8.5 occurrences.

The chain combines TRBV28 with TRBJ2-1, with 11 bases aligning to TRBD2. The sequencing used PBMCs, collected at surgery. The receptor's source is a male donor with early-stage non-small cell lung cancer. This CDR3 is CASSAGLAGRNEQFF. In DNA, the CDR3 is TGTGCCAGCAGTGCCGGACTAGCGGGCCGCAATGAGCAGTTCTTC.